Below, one T cell receptor (beta chain) is given with its context. Its specificity is not known. This specimen comes from a study of cytotoxic CD8 clonotypes in ibrutinib-treated CLL. The V end lost 0 bases, the J end lost 3 bases, and 9 bases lay between the germline ends. Germline V gene lookup returns CDR1 SGHRS and CDR2 YFSETQ. CDR3 length equals 15 residues. Libraries were prepared by immunoSEQ multiplex PCR; TCRdb keeps only in-frame clonotypes and omits some of them. The sample carries approximately 190,000 clones, 70% recorded once. Overall study results and limits: Collection times varied between progressing and sustained-remission patients. Shared public clonotypes were rare, and on treatment they either got smaller or stayed the same.

The rearrangement uses TRBV5-1 and TRBJ1-4; no reliable D call. This material consisted of PBMCs, taken after 12 months of ibrutinib treatment. This clonotype originated in a human donor with chronic lymphocytic leukemia. For the CDR3, the DNA is TGCGCCAGCAGCTTGGCCCCGCTATCTAATGAAAAACTGTTTTTT. It is translated as CASSLAPLSNEKLFF.